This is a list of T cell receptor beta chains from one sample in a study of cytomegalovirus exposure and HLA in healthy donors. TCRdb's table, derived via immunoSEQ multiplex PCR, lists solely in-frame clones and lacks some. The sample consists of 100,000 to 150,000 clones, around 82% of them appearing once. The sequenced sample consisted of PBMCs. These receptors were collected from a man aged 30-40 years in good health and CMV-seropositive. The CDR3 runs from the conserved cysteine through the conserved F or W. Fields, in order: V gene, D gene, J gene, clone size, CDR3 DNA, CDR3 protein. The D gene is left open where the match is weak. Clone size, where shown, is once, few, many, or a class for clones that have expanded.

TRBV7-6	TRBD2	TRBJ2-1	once	TGTGCCAGCAGCCGCGGGACTAGCGGCGGGAATGAGCAGTTCTTC	CASSRGTSGGNEQFF
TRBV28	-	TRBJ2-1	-	TGTGCCAGCAGTTCCGGGACTTACAATGAGCAGTTCTTC	CASSSGTYNEQFF
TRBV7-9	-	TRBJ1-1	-	TGTGCCAGCAGCTTTGGGGCAGACACTGAAGCTTTCTTT	CASSFGADTEAFF
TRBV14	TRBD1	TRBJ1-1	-	TGTGCCAGCAGCCAATGGGACAGGTTCGGTCGGTTGAACACTGAAGCTTTCTTT	CASSQWDRFGRLNTEAFF
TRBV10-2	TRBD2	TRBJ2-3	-	TGCGCCAGCATTGGACTAGTTCGCACAGATACGCAGTATTTT	CASIGLVRTDTQYF
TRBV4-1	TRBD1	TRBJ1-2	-	TGCGCCAGCAGCCAATTCCGGGACAGGGGGCTTTATGGCTACACCTTC	CASSQFRDRGLYGYTF
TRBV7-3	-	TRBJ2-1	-	TGTGCCAGCAGCCCCGGGGGTTTTCGGAATGAGCAGTTCTTC	CASSPGGFRNEQFF
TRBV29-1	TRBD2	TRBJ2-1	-	TGCAGCGTTGAAGGGACTAGCGGGAACTACAATGAGCAGTTCTTC	CSVEGTSGNYNEQFF
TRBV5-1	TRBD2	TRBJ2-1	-	TGCGCCAGCAGCTTGTCAGGACTAGCGGGAGACAATGAGCAGTTCTTC	CASSLSGLAGDNEQFF
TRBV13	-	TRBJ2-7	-	TGTGCCAGCAGCTTAGGAGAGACAGCGACCTACGAGCAGTACTTC	CASSLGETATYEQYF
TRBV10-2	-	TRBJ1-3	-	TGCGCCAGCAACATGTTGGGGCTGGGCTCTGGAAACACCATATATTTT	CASNMLGLGSGNTIYF
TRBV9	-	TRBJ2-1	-	TGTGCCAGCTCGCGCGGAGAAATTGAGCAGTTCTTC	CASSRGEIEQFF
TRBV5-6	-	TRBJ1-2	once	TGTGCCAGCAGCTTAGGGACAAGTTATGGCTACACCTTC	CASSLGTSYGYTF
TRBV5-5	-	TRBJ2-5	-	TGTGCCAGCAGCTTGCCCCAGGGCGTCGAGACCCAGTACTTC	CASSLPQGVETQYF
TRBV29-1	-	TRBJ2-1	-	TGCAGCGCCAGCAGGGATGTCTCCTACAATGAGCAGTTCTTC	CSASRDVSYNEQFF
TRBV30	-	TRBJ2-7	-	TGTGCCTGGAGTGACAGGTCGCCCTACGAGCAGTACTTC	CAWSDRSPYEQYF
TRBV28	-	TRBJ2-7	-	TGTGCCAGCAGCGTTTTTAAGCTGCAGGTGCCCGGGGACGAGCAGTACTTC	CASSVFKLQVPGDEQYF
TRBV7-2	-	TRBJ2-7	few	TGTGCCAGCAGCCCGGATGGGGGGAACCCTTTCGAGCAGTACTTC	CASSPDGGNPFEQYF
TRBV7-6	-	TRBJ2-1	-	TGTGCCAGCAGCCCCGGGGACTACAATGAGCAGTTCTTC	CASSPGDYNEQFF
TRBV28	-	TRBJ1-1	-	TGTGCCAGCAGTAAATCCAGGGAGAACACTGAAGCTTTCTTT	CASSKSRENTEAFF
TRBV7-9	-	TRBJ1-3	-	TGTGCCAGCAGCTTAGTGGCCAGGGGAGGAAACACCATATATTTT	CASSLVARGGNTIYF
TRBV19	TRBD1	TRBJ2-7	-	TGTGCCAGTAGTAGCCGGGACAGGTCCTACGAGCAGTACTTC	CASSSRDRSYEQYF
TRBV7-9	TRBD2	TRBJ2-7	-	TGTGCCAGCAGCTTAGAGGGAGGGCCTTTCGAGCAGTACTTC	CASSLEGGPFEQYF
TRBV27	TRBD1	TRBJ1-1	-	TGTGCCAGCAGTCTTTTGATTGGGGGACAGGGGGTCTTGAACACTGAAGCTTTCTTT	CASSLLIGGQGVLNTEAFF
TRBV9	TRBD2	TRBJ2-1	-	TGTGCCAGCAGCGGACCTAGGGGAAGCGGGAGCTCCTACAATGAGCAGTTCTTC	CASSGPRGSGSSYNEQFF
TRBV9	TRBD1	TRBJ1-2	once	TGTGCCAGCAGCCACCCTCGGGAGGGGGCCCCTAACTATGGCTACACCTTC	CASSHPREGAPNYGYTF
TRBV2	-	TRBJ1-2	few	TGTGCCAGCAGGGGGAGGGCCTCGGTCTATGGCTACACCTTC	CASRGRASVYGYTF
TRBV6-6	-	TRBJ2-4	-	TGTGCCAGCAGTTACTCTATGCCAGGTTACATTCAGTACTTC	CASSYSMPGYIQYF
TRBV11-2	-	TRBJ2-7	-	TGTGCCAGCAGCTTGGAGGTGTTTTTCTCTTCCGAGCAGTACTTC	CASSLEVFFSSEQYF
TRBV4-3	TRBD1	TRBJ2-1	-	TGCGCCAGCAGCTTTGACAGGGCAAACCCCCAGGACAATGAGCAGTTCTTC	CASSFDRANPQDNEQFF
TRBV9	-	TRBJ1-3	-	TGTGCCAGCAGCGTCGGGACAGGAAACACCATATATTTT	CASSVGTGNTIYF
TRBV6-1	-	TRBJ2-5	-	TGTGCCAGCACCGGGCAGGGTCGGTACCAAGAGACCCAGTACTTC	CASTGQGRYQETQYF
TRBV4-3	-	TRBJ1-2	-	TGCGCCAGCAGCCAAACCAGGGTTGGCTATGGCTACACCTTC	CASSQTRVGYGYTF
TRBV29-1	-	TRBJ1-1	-	TGCAGCGTAACAGCCGGACAGCGGAACACTGAAGCTTTCTTT	CSVTAGQRNTEAFF
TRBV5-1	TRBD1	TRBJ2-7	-	TGCGCCAGCAGCGATTACGGACAGGGAGTCTACGAGCAGTACTTC	CASSDYGQGVYEQYF
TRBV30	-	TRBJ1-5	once	TGTGCCCTCTCAAGAAGGGCCCAGGGGCCCCAGCATTTT	CALSRRAQGPQHF
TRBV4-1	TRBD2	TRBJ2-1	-	TGCGCCAGCAGCCGCGCTCGACTAGCGGGAGGAGACAATGAGCAGTTCTTC	CASSRARLAGGDNEQFF
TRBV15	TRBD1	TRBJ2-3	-	TGTGCCACCAGCAGCTTTGAGGACAGGGAAAGGAACACAGATACGCAGTATTTT	CATSSFEDRERNTDTQYF
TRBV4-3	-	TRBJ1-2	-	TGCGCCAGCAGCCGAGAAACAGGCTATGGCTACACCTTC	CASSRETGYGYTF
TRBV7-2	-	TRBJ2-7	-	TGTGCCAGCAGCTTATCTCCAGGGTCCCACGAGCAGTACTTC	CASSLSPGSHEQYF
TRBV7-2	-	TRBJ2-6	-	TGTGCCAGCAGCTTATCTAGGTCCACTGGGGCCAACGTCCTGACTTTC	CASSLSRSTGANVLTF
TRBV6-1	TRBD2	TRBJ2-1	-	TGTGCCAGCATCCTCCTAGCGGGGAGCCAGAATGAGCAGTTCTTC	CASILLAGSQNEQFF
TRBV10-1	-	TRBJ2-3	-	TGCGCCAGCAGTCCCGGGGGCACAGATACGCAGTATTTT	CASSPGGTDTQYF
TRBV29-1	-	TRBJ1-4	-	TGCAGCGTTGAAGCGGGGGCAACTAATGAAAAACTGTTTTTT	CSVEAGATNEKLFF
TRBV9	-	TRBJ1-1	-	TGTGCCAGCAGCGTAGGGCAGCGGGCTGAAGCTTTCTTT	CASSVGQRAEAFF
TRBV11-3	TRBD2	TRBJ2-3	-	TGTGCCAGCAGCCACGGGACTAGCGGGGCGCATACGCAGTATTTT	CASSHGTSGAHTQYF
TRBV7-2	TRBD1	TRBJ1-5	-	TGTGCCAGCAGCCCCGGACAGGGGGCTAAATATCAGCCCCAGCATTTT	CASSPGQGAKYQPQHF
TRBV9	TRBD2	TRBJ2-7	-	TGTGCCAGCAGCGTATCTAGCGGGAGTAACTACGAGCAGTACTTC	CASSVSSGSNYEQYF
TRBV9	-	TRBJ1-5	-	TGTGCCAGCAGCGAACAGGGAATTAGTGGCCAGCCCCAGCATTTT	CASSEQGISGQPQHF
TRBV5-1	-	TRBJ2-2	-	TGCGCCAGCAGCTCCCAGGGTGACGGGGAGCTGTTTTTT	CASSSQGDGELFF
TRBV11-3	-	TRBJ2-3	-	TGTGCCAGCAGCTTAGGAGGTCTAGACACAGATACGCAGTATTTT	CASSLGGLDTDTQYF